The next 7 T cell receptor beta chains were all read from a single sample in a study of CD8+CD57+ T cells in acquired aplastic anemia. Profiling that covered TCR beta VDJ and CDR3 relied on genomic DNA as its template. One entry per CDR3 protein, called by TCRdb with MiXCR from the reads. The data show over 150,000 distinct CDR3 sequences, roughly 56% seen once. Source material: sorted CD4+, CD8+, or CD8+CD57+ T cells (not recorded which) from PBMCs. Source of these receptors: a human donor in good health, serving as a control.

This chain connects TRBV29-1 to TRBJ2-7; possibly TRBD2 for D (6 bases). CDR1 and CDR2 from the germline V gene are SQVTM and ANQGSEA. V was clipped by 4 bases and J by 3 bases, with 16 bases between them. This CDR3 region has 14 residues. Written as DNA, the CDR3 is TGCAGCGTTGTGGGACTGCCGTCTAACTACGAGCAGTACTTC. Its translation is CSVVGLPSNYEQYF.

This clonotype has at least ten counts. This chain connects TRBV5-1 to TRBJ2-7; D possibly matches TRBD1 or TRBD2 (5 bases each). The CDR3 sequence is 14 residues long. The germline V gene has CDR1 SGHRS and CDR2 YFSETQ. Trimming removed 4 bases at V and 3 bases at J, with 14 bases between. The CDR3 DNA is TGCGCCAGCAGCCCTACTGTGGGGGACTACGAGCAGTACTTC. Amino acids: CASSPTVGDYEQYF.

Concerning this clonotype: Possible read error: a much larger clone is one base away. The chain couples TRBV4-3 to TRBJ1-1, with no clear D. The CDR3 has 13 amino acids. Germline V gene lookup returns CDR1 LGHNA and CDR2 YSLEER. The CDR3 bases are TGCGCCGGCAGCCAAGAGCAGCGGACGGGAGCTTTCTTT. This encodes CAGSQEQRTGAFF.

The chain is built from TRBV7-9 and TRBJ2-7, with TRBD2 matching 8 bases. Germline V gives CDR1 SEHNR, CDR2 FQNEAQ (reference sequence). The CDR3 length is 14 residues. Germline trimming cut 4 bases from V and 4 bases from J; bases unmatched to any gene: 6. The CDR3: CASSWDGGDYEQYF. CDR3 nucleotides: TGTGCCAGCAGCTGGGACGGGGGGGATTACGAGCAGTACTTC.

This clonotype came up many times. The chain combines TRBV25-1 with TRBJ2-3; TRBD1 might be the D (6 bases). There are 13 residues in the CDR3. Germline assignment: CDR1 MGHDK and CDR2 SYGVNS. Trimming stripped 4 bases from V and 1 base from J, with 6 bases between. The CDR3 sequence: CASSGTGTDTQYF. The CDR3 nucleotides are TGTGCCAGCAGTGGGACAGGCACAGATACGCAGTATTTT. Full variable domain (outside the CDR3, taken from reference TRBV25-1 and TRBJ2-3): EADIYQTPRYLVIGTGKKITLECSQTMGHDKMYWYQQDPGMELHLIHYSYGVNSTEKGDLSSESTVSRIRTEHFPLTLESARPSHTSQYLCASSGTGTDTQYFGPGTRLTVL.

This clonotype was counted once. This chain connects TRBV25-1 to TRBJ1-1; the D gene is possibly TRBD1 (5 bases). V shed 3 bases and J shed 7 bases, with 18 bases lying between them. CDR3 length: 15 amino acids. From germline, CDR1 is MGHDK and CDR2 SYGVNS. The CDR3 protein is CASSDSPGVGGEAFF. The CDR3 coding sequence is TGTGCCAGCAGTGATTCTCCCGGGGTCGGGGGTGAAGCTTTCTTT.

In regard to this clonotype: One end of the junction does not line up with germline, which may come from a read error. V gene TRBV5-1 combines with J gene TRBJ1-2; TRBD1 might be the D (6 bases). The CDR3 totals 14 residues. CDR1 and CDR2 (germline): SGHRS, YFSETQ. The CDR3: CASSPDSQVNGYTF. The CDR3 region has the DNA TGCGCCAGCAGCCCGGACAGCCAGGTAAATGGCTATACCTTC.